Below, 28 T cell receptor beta chains from the same sample are listed, as sequenced in a study of OX40 agonist ivuxolimab in advanced cancers. Only in-frame clones appear in the TCRdb table, and some are missing; sequencing was by immunoSEQ multiplex PCR. The table lists around 84,000 clones, 94% of them singletons. The sample here was CD4+ or CD8+ T cells sorted from blood, taken in a trial of the OX40 agonist ivuxolimab. These receptors were collected from an adult with an advanced solid tumor such as melanoma, head and neck, liver or kidney cancer.

The table lists this clone with a count of one. The chain uses TRBV14 and TRBJ2-2; D unclear. The V and J ends lost 1 base and 6 bases respectively, with 6 bases between them. The germline V gene has CDR1 SGHDN and CDR2 FVKESK. The CDR3 extends over 13 amino acids. CDR3: CASSQALPGELFF. CDR3 DNA: TGTGCCAGCAGCCAAGCTCTCCCCGGGGAGCTGTTTTTT.

The chain employs TRBV5-1 and TRBJ2-3; 11 positions agree with TRBD2. The CDR3 sequence is 15 residues long. Germline V gene lookup returns CDR1 SGHRS and CDR2 YFSETQ. Trimming cost V 4 bases and J 10 bases; bases outside gene matches: 11. The CDR3: CASSGWTSGSVAQYF. The CDR3 nucleotides read TGCGCCAGCAGCGGATGGACTAGCGGGTCCGTTGCGCAGTATTTT. Combining the CDR3 with reference TRBV5-1 and TRBJ2-3 gives the whole variable domain KAGVTQTPRYLIKTRGQQVTLSCSPISGHRSVSWYQQTPGQGLQFLFEYFSETQRNKGNFPGRFSGRQFSNSRSEMNVSTLELGDSALYLCASSGWTSGSVAQYFGPGTRLTVL.

The gene calls are TRBV19 and TRBJ1-5; no reliable D call. CDR3 length: 15 residues. Trimming took 7 bases from V and 2 from J, leaving 15 bases between them. Germline CDR1 LNHDA, CDR2 SQIVND (reference sequence). The CDR3 here is CASKGTALGNQPQHF. The CDR3 nucleotides read TGTGCCAGTAAGGGTACGGCTCTGGGCAATCAGCCCCAGCATTTT.

The chain recombines TRBV7-8 with TRBJ2-5; perhaps TRBD2 as D (5 bases). CDR3 length: 15 residues. Germline CDR1 reads SGHVS; CDR2 reads FQNEAQ. V shed 5 bases and J shed 1 base, with 14 bases lying between them. The CDR3 bases are TGTGCCAGCAGCGGAACCTTGCGGGCCCAAGAGACCCAGTACTTC. Translating it yields CASSGTLRAQETQYF.

The J gene is TRBJ2-2, the V gene TRBV5-5, with D tentatively TRBD1 (7 bases). From germline, CDR1 is SGHKS and CDR2 YYEKEE (reference sequence). Trimming removed 6 bases at V and 6 bases at J, with 18 bases between. This CDR3 comprises 15 residues. CDR3 residues: CASNKRAGGPGELFF. The CDR3, as DNA: TGTGCCAGCAACAAGAGGGCAGGGGGGCCCGGGGAGCTGTTTTTT.

The J gene is TRBJ2-5, the V gene TRBV19, with D perhaps matching TRBD1 (6 bases). The better agreement between TRBJ2-7 and the DNA end casts doubt on the J call. This CDR3 has 15 amino acids. Germline CDR1 reads LNHDA; CDR2 reads SQIVND (reference sequence). The CDR3 nucleotides are TGTGCCAGTAGTCTCATTCCGGGACAACCCTACGAGCAGTACTTC. This gives the protein CASSLIPGQPYEQYF.

This chain connects TRBV7-8 to TRBJ2-2; D ambiguous. The V end was cut by 7 bases, the J end by 4 bases, with 13 bases between. The germline V gene encodes CDR1 SGHVS and CDR2 FQNEAQ. The CDR3 has 14 residues. The CDR3 protein is CASTPLQITGELFF. The CDR3 bases are TGTGCCAGCACGCCACTACAGATCACCGGGGAGCTGTTTTTT.

The genes are TRBV4-2 and TRBJ2-7, with D maybe TRBD2 (6 bases). Per the germline V gene, CDR1 is LGHNA and CDR2 is YNFKEQ. The CDR3 extends over 15 amino acids. The V end was cut by 2 bases, the J end by 0 bases, with 11 bases between. In DNA, the CDR3 is TGTGCCAGCAGCCAACAGGAGGGAAGCTCCTACGAGCAGTACTTC. This codes for CASSQQEGSSYEQYF.

This clone was seen just once. The DNA for the CDR3 is TGTGCCAGCAGTGAGTACCCGGGACTAGGGGAGACCCAGTACTTC. Translation: CASSEYPGLGETQYF. The chain joins TRBV25-1 to TRBJ2-5, with 8 bases that match TRBD2. V lost 3 bases, J lost 5 bases, and 8 bases stayed unmatched. The CDR3 has 15 amino acids. Germline values: CDR1 MGHDK, CDR2 SYGVNS.

The chain uses TRBV7-9 and TRBJ2-7; 13 bases match TRBD2. This CDR3 region has 17 residues. V was pared by 4 bases and J by 5 bases, with 11 bases of the junction left unmatched. CDR1 is SEHNR, CDR2 FQNEAQ, per germline (reference sequence). CDR3 sequence (DNA): TGTGCCAGCAGCTCCCGTAGGACTAGCGGGAGCTCGCACGAGCAGTACTTC. This encodes CASSSRRTSGSSHEQYF. The full variable domain, rest sourced from reference TRBV7-9 and TRBJ2-7, is DTGVSQNPRHKITKRGQNVTFRCDPISEHNRLYWYRQTLGQGPEFLTYFQNEAQLEKSRLLSDRFSAERPKGSFSTLEIQRTEQGDSAMYLCASSSRRTSGSSHEQYFGPGTRLTVT.

The chain couples TRBV4-3 to TRBJ2-6; 9 nucleotides line up with TRBD1. Looked up from germline, CDR1 is LGHNA and CDR2 is YSLEER. Trimming took 3 bases from V and 0 from J; bases not matched to a gene: 0. This CDR3 comprises 16 residues. The CDR3 region is CASSQTGGSGANVLTF. The CDR3 bases are TGCGCCAGCAGCCAGACAGGGGGCTCTGGGGCCAACGTCCTGACTTTC.

The rearrangement uses TRBV27 and TRBJ2-7, with a tentative D call TRBD2 (5 bases). Trimming pared 3 bases from V and 1 base from J, leaving 19 bases between. The V gene's germline CDR1 is MNHEY and CDR2 SMNVEV (reference sequence). The CDR3 length is 17 residues. The CDR3 loop reads CASSFSLRSGSSYEQYF. The DNA for the CDR3 is TGTGCCAGCAGTTTTTCTTTGCGGTCGGGGTCTTCCTACGAGCAGTACTTC.

This clone has just one count. This chain joins TRBV7-8 and TRBJ2-4; D unresolved. There are 15 residues in the CDR3. The germline V gene has CDR1 SGHVS and CDR2 FQNEAQ. Trimming removed 2 bases at V and 2 bases at J, with 10 bases between. CDR3 bases: TGTGCCAGCAGCTTACGGTATGGAACCAAAAACATTCAGTACTTC. This gives the protein CASSLRYGTKNIQYF.

The V and J genes are TRBV29-1 and TRBJ2-2; 8 bases map to TRBD1. From germline, CDR1 is SQVTM and CDR2 ANQGSEA. The CDR3 sequence is 16 residues long. Trimming removed 2 bases from V and 5 bases from J; junction bases left unmatched: 10. The CDR3 sequence: CSVEQGASQGTGELFF. The CDR3 nucleotides are TGCAGCGTTGAACAGGGGGCGAGTCAGGGGACCGGGGAGCTGTTTTTT.

The chain joins TRBV7-3 to TRBJ2-1; possible D gene TRBD2, 6 bases. The CDR3 has 15 residues. Germline V gene lookup returns CDR1 SGHTA and CDR2 FQGTGA. Trimming removed 4 bases at V and 10 bases at J, with 20 bases between. The CDR3 DNA is TGTGCCAGCAGCTCGAATCCCGGGAGCCGCGCGGAGCAGTTCTTC. Translated: CASSSNPGSRAEQFF.

V gene TRBV14 combines with J gene TRBJ1-1; no firm D call. V dropped 1 base and J dropped 1 base, with 4 bases sitting between them. This CDR3 is 13 amino acids long. CDR1 is SGHDN, CDR2 FVKESK, per germline. Here the CDR3 DNA reads TGTGCCAGCAGCCAAGTCTGGAACACTGAAGCTTTCTTT. It specifies CASSQVWNTEAFF.

Here the CDR3 DNA reads TGTGCCAGCAGTCCAGGGGTTTTCTATGGCTACACCTTC. Amino acids: CASSPGVFYGYTF. V is TRBV7-9 and J is TRBJ1-2; a possible D gene is TRBD1 (6 bases). The CDR3 totals 13 residues. Per germline, CDR1 SEHNR and CDR2 FQNEAQ (reference sequence). V was shortened by 6 bases and J by 4 bases, with 12 bases between the two germline ends.

The CDR3 DNA reads as TGTGCCTGGGCTACAACGCTAAGGGGCCCCATCTACGAGCAGTACTTC. This translates into CAWATTLRGPIYEQYF. The V and J genes are TRBV30 and TRBJ2-7, with D maybe TRBD1 (5 bases). In germline, CDR1 is GTSNPN, CDR2 SVGIG (reference sequence). The CDR3 covers 16 residues. Trimming shortened V by 5 bases and J by 3 bases, and 23 bases separated the two germline ends.

With respect to this clone: Mismatch with germline at one junction end may stem from a read error. As DNA, the CDR3 is TGTGCCAGCACTGAAGGGCGCTCTAGCACAGATACGCAGTATTTT. Its protein product is CASTEGRSSTDTQYF. This chain joins TRBV2 and TRBJ2-3; D gene ambiguous. The CDR3 has 15 amino acids. Germline assignment: CDR1 SNHLY and CDR2 FYNNEI.

This chain joins TRBV14 and TRBJ2-7; tentatively, D is TRBD1 (5 bases). The CDR3 loop spans 14 amino acids. The germline CDR1 and CDR2 sequences are SGHDN and FVKESK. With 4 bases removed from V and 3 bases from J, the gap between germline ends came to 13 bases. The DNA for the CDR3 is TGTGCCAGCAGCCGAAGACAGTTAAACTACGAGCAGTACTTC. Protein: CASSRRQLNYEQYF.

The chain employs TRBV9 and TRBJ2-7; 7 nucleotides agree with TRBD2. Germline V gene data show CDR1 as SGDLS and CDR2 as YYNGEE. This CDR3 has 13 amino acids. V lost 1 base, J lost 3 bases, and 1 base stayed unmatched. CDR3 bases: TGTGCCAGCAGCGTAAGCGGGGTCTACGAGCAGTACTTC. Amino acids: CASSVSGVYEQYF.

Comment on this clone: One end of the junction does not line up with germline, which may come from a read error. This chain links TRBV4-1 with TRBJ2-3; D possibly matches TRBD1 or TRBD2 (5 bases each). The length of the CDR3 is 17 residues. The germline V gene encodes CDR1 MGHRA and CDR2 YSYEKL. CDR3 DNA: TGCGCCAGCAGTCAAGAGGGGAGTGAAAGATCCACAGATACGCAGTATTTT. Translating it yields CASSQEGSERSTDTQYF.

With respect to this clone: An end of the junction differs from the germline gene, which may be a read error. This rearrangement joins TRBV7-8 to TRBJ2-2; perhaps TRBD2 as D (5 bases). This CDR3 is 14 amino acids long. Germline V gives CDR1 SGHVS, CDR2 FQNEAQ. In nucleotides, the CDR3 is TGTGCCAGCAGCCTAGCCCTATACACCGGGGAGCTGTTTTTT. This translates into CASSLALYTGELFF.

The J gene is TRBJ2-3, the V gene TRBV27; perhaps D is TRBD1 or TRBD2 (6 bases each). The CDR3 is 15 amino acids. Trimming left V 4 bases short and J 2 bases short, with 13 bases between. The germline gives CDR1 MNHEY, CDR2 SMNVEV (reference sequence). This CDR3 reads CASSWRGRFTDTQYF. The CDR3 nucleotides read TGTGCCAGCAGTTGGAGGGGGAGATTCACAGATACGCAGTATTTT.

The rearrangement joins TRBV5-4 to TRBJ2-2; D is undetermined. V was clipped by 2 bases and J by 1 base, with 6 bases between them. CDR1 and CDR2 from the germline V gene are SGHNT and YYREEE (reference sequence). The CDR3 extends over 14 amino acids. CDR3 DNA sequence: TGTGCCAGCAGCTTTCTTGAGAACACCGGGGAGCTGTTTTTT. Translation: CASSFLENTGELFF.

This clone has only one observation. The chain joins TRBV7-8 to TRBJ1-2, with D possibly being TRBD1 (5 bases). The CDR3 has 15 residues. Germline V gene data show CDR1 as SGHVS and CDR2 as FQNEAQ. V was cut by 5 bases and J by 6 bases, with 19 bases left in between. The CDR3 DNA sequence: TGTGCCAGCAGCGCGAAAGGGAAACAGGTGGATGGCTACACCTTC. This encodes CASSAKGKQVDGYTF.

The rearrangement joins TRBV28 to TRBJ1-5; 7 bases align to TRBD1. J lost 4 bases, V lost 4 bases, and 4 bases had no gene match. Germline CDR1 reads MDHEN; CDR2 reads SYDVKM. This CDR3 is built from 14 residues. CDR3 protein: CASSSRTGNQPQHF. DNA of the CDR3: TGTGCCAGCAGTTCCAGGACAGGAAATCAGCCCCAGCATTTT.

This chain connects TRBV7-8 to TRBJ2-7; weak D call: TRBD1 (5 bases). V was cut by 5 bases and J by 3 bases, with 11 bases left in between. This CDR3 is 13 amino acids long. Germline V gene lookup returns CDR1 SGHVS and CDR2 FQNEAQ. The CDR3 is CASSPQQDYEQYF. The CDR3 DNA sequence: TGTGCCAGCAGCCCCCAACAGGACTACGAGCAGTACTTC.